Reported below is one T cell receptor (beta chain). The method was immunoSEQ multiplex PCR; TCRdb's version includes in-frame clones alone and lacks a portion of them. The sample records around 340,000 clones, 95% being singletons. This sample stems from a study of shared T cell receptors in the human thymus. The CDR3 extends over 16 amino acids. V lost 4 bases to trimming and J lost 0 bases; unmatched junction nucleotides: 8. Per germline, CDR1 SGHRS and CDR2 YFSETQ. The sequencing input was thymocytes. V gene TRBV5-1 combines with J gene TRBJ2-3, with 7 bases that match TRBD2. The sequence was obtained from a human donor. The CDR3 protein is CASSDGEGGSTDTQYF. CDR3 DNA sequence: TGCGCCAGCAGCGACGGAGAGGGAGGGAGCACAGATACGCAGTATTTT.